Following are 14 T cell receptor beta chains from one sample sequenced in a study of T-cell reconstitution after alpha-beta-depleted transplantation in children. Unique molecular identifiers were incorporated into the prepared TCRbeta library. MiXCR, run by TCRdb on the PCR reads, gives a single entry per CDR3 protein. The sample contains 350,000 to 400,000 distinct CDR3 sequences, around 20% of which appear only once. The sequencing here drew on PBMCs from the stem cell graft donor, taken from the stem cell graft. Receptors were obtained from a human donor who donated a stem cell graft to a child with acute myeloid leukemia.

In this sample, this clonotype turned up a few times. The CDR3 reads CASRFGTSGTGELFF. The CDR3 DNA sequence: TGTGCCAGCAGGTTCGGGACTAGCGGCACCGGGGAGCTGTTTTTT. The rearrangement uses TRBV12-3 or TRBV12-4 and TRBJ2-2, with 11 bases that match TRBD2. Unmatched junction bases numbered 4, after V lost 6 bases and J lost 4 bases. This CDR3 has 15 amino acids.

This clonotype was counted a few times. The chain has TRBV29-1 and TRBJ1-2; tentatively, D is TRBD1 (5 bases). Looked up from germline, CDR1 is SQVTM and CDR2 is ANQGSEA. V gave up 3 bases and J gave up 2 bases, with 10 bases separating them. The CDR3 covers 13 residues. The CDR3 spells CSVEAGGNYGYTF. In DNA form, the CDR3 reads TGCAGCGTTGAGGCGGGGGGAAACTATGGCTACACCTTC.

The sample holds a few counts of this clonotype. The rearrangement links TRBV6-1 to TRBJ2-1, with 10 bases fitting TRBD2. There are 15 residues in the CDR3. Per germline, CDR1 MNHNS and CDR2 SASEGT. Trimming removed 6 bases from V and 4 bases from J; junction bases left unmatched: 6. The CDR3 coding sequence is TGTGCCAGCAGCCAGCGGGAGGGCCGGTACAATGAGCAGTTCTTC. Its translation is CASSQREGRYNEQFF.

This chain joins TRBV6-5 and TRBJ2-7, with D tentatively TRBD1 (5 bases). V lost 3 bases to trimming and J lost 4 bases, with 16 bases between them. The CDR3 runs to 15 residues. In germline, CDR1 is MNHEY, CDR2 SVGAGI. CDR3 in amino acids: CASSYSVPGNYEQYF. In nucleotides, the CDR3 is TGTGCCAGCAGTTATTCGGTACCAGGGAATTACGAGCAGTACTTC.

The genes are TRBV24-1 and TRBJ2-3; D not certain. V lost 1 base to trimming and J lost 4 bases, with 14 bases between them. The V gene's germline CDR1 is KGHDR and CDR2 SFDVKD. The CDR3 is 16 residues long. In nucleotides, the CDR3 is TGTGCCACCAGTGATTTTCGTAGTTCTGGCCCAGATACGCAGTATTTT. It specifies CATSDFRSSGPDTQYF.

The chain has TRBV5-6 and TRBJ2-7; the D gene is possibly TRBD1 (6 bases). V lost 5 bases to trimming and J lost 3 bases, with 15 bases between them. In germline, CDR1 is SGHDT, CDR2 YYEEEE. The CDR3 extends over 14 amino acids. As DNA, the CDR3 is TGTGCCAGCAGTTATACAGGGACCTACTACGAGCAGTACTTC. This gives the protein CASSYTGTYYEQYF. The whole variable domain, filled in from reference TRBV5-6 and TRBJ2-7, reads DAGVTQSPTHLIKTRGQQVTLRCSPKSGHDTVSWYQQALGQGPQFIFQYYEEEERQRGNFPDRFSGHQFPNYSSELNVNALLLGDSALYLCASSYTGTYYEQYFGPGTRLTVT.

This clonotype came up a few times. This chain's CDR3 is CASSLTSGSVAGELFF. In DNA, the CDR3 is TGTGCCAGCAGTTTAACTAGCGGGAGTGTGGCCGGGGAGCTGTTTTTT. The rearrangement links TRBV12-3 or TRBV12-4 to TRBJ2-2, with TRBD2 matching 11 bases. V lost 2 bases, J lost 6 bases, and 5 bases stayed unmatched. The CDR3 is 16 residues long.

This sequence joins TRBV29-1 and TRBJ2-1; D not resolved. Per the germline V gene, CDR1 is SQVTM and CDR2 is ANQGSEA. V lost 2 bases, J lost 5 bases, and 7 bases lay in between. CDR3 length equals 12 residues. CDR3 nucleotide sequence: TGCAGCGTTGAATTGATTGACAATGAGCAGTTCTTC. It encodes CSVELIDNEQFF.

At least ten counts were recorded for this clonotype. This rearrangement joins TRBV20-1 to TRBJ1-5; possible D gene TRBD1, 6 bases. The CDR3 is made up of 16 amino acids. Trimming stripped 5 bases from V and 0 bases from J, with 17 bases between. From germline, CDR1 is DFQATT and CDR2 SNEGSKA (reference sequence). Written as DNA, the CDR3 is TGCAGTGCTTGGGGACACATCCCTAATAGCAATCAGCCCCAGCATTTT. Its translation: CSAWGHIPNSNQPQHF.

Ten or more counts support this clonotype. The chain has TRBV20-1 and TRBJ2-7; a weak D match, TRBD2 (6 bases). V lost 6 bases, J lost 0 bases, and 15 bases lay in between. This CDR3 has 14 residues. Germline V gives CDR1 DFQATT, CDR2 SNEGSKA (reference sequence). The CDR3 sequence: CSAVTSHSSYEQYF. CDR3 nucleotide sequence: TGCAGTGCCGTAACTAGCCATAGCTCCTACGAGCAGTACTTC.

Ten or more counts support this clonotype. J is TRBJ2-5 and V is TRBV4-2; TRBD2 matches 11 bases. The CDR3 runs 16 residues. The germline V gene has CDR1 LGHNA and CDR2 YNFKEQ. V was clipped by 5 bases and J by 3 bases; unmatched bases: 8. CDR3 sequence: CASSSSELAGEETQYF. The CDR3 DNA reads TGTGCCAGCAGCTCCTCAGAACTAGCGGGAGAAGAGACCCAGTACTTC.

This clonotype was detected a few times. V usage is TRBV12-3 or TRBV12-4 and J usage is TRBJ2-1; 10 nucleotides line up with TRBD2. V shed 4 bases, J shed 1 base, and the junction held 1 base outside the gene matches. This CDR3 region has 15 residues. CDR3 region: CASSWTSGSYNEQFF. Written as DNA, the CDR3 is TGTGCCAGCAGTTGGACTAGCGGATCCTACAATGAGCAGTTCTTC.

The chain employs TRBV4-1 and TRBJ1-2; no clear D gene. The CDR3 consists of 15 residues. V lost 1 base and J lost 3, with 12 bases in between. The germline CDR1 and CDR2 sequences are MGHRA and YSYEKL. The CDR3 DNA reads as TGCGCCAGCAGCCAAGTCTCCGGCCGAGACTATGGCTACACCTTC. As protein: CASSQVSGRDYGYTF.

This clonotype has a handful of counts. The chain couples TRBV29-1 to TRBJ1-4; D uncertain. Trimming left V 4 bases short and J 5 bases short, with 11 bases between. Germline values: CDR1 SQVTM, CDR2 ANQGSEA. The CDR3 extends over 13 amino acids. CDR3 bases: TGCAGCGTTGGACGGCAACCAAATGAAAAACTGTTTTTT. As protein: CSVGRQPNEKLFF.